These T cell receptor beta chains were read from a single sample in a study of T cells in Graves' hyperthyroidism and ophthalmopathy. TCRdb re-derived calls from the multiplex PCR reads in MiXCR, one entry per CDR3 protein. The top ten hold 40% to 45% of the sample, which has approximately 400,000 distinct CDR3 sequences, less than 20% seen once. The sequenced material came from blood. These receptors all come from a man aged 18 to 30 with Graves' ophthalmopathy. Both conserved end residues are part of each CDR3. The order of the fields is J gene, clone size, V gene, D gene, CDR3 protein, CDR3 DNA. D genes are given only for firm matches. Size is omitted from some rows. Given values are once, few, many or a class for expanded clones.

TRBJ2-1,many,TRBV6-6,-,CASSYLGRDDEQFF,TGTGCCAGCAGTTACCTGGGACGTGACGATGAGCAGTTCTTC
TRBJ1-2,-,TRBV5-8,-,CASSLWEEYGYTF,TGTGCCAGCAGCTTATGGGAGGAGTATGGCTACACCTTC
TRBJ1-1,many,TRBV27,-,CASSATEDTEAFF,TGTGCCAGCAGTGCCACGGAAGACACTGAAGCTTTCTTT
TRBJ1-6,many,TRBV3-1,TRBD1,CASSQASTGTSPLHF,TGTGCCAGCAGCCAAGCGTCGACAGGGACTTCACCCCTCCACTTT
TRBJ1-4,-,TRBV7-2,-,CASSKLIQREKLFF,TGTGCCAGCAGCAAATTAATACAAAGGGAAAAACTGTTTTTT
TRBJ2-7,-,TRBV7-8,-,CASSLKVQNPYEQYF,TGTGCCAGCAGCTTAAAGGTGCAGAACCCCTACGAGCAGTACTTC
TRBJ2-7,few,TRBV12-3/TRBV12-4,-,CASSLLLGEQYF,TGTGCCAGCAGTTTGCTACTGGGCGAGCAGTACTTC
TRBJ2-1,many,TRBV18,TRBD2,CASSPPSGDSNEQFF,TGTGCCAGCTCACCGCCTAGCGGGGATTCCAATGAGCAGTTCTTC
TRBJ2-7,many,TRBV20-1,-,CSASYPSSYEQYF,TGCAGTGCTAGCTATCCGAGCTCCTACGAGCAGTACTTC
TRBJ2-7,-,TRBV6-1,TRBD1,CASSRWDRNYEQYF,TGTGCCAGCAGTCGGTGGGACAGAAACTACGAGCAGTACTTC
TRBJ2-5,-,TRBV2,TRBD2,CASSPGLAGGVRRTQYF,TGTGCCAGCAGTCCTGGACTAGCGGGGGGGGTCCGGCGGACCCAGTACTTC
TRBJ2-1,once,TRBV29-1,TRBD2,CSGGGYNEQFF,TGCAGCGGGGGGGGCTACAATGAGCAGTTCTTC
TRBJ2-4,-,TRBV9,TRBD1,CASSVRGQGSKNIQYF,TGTGCCAGCAGCGTTCGGGGACAGGGGTCCAAAAACATTCAGTACTTC
TRBJ2-1,many,TRBV7-2,TRBD2,CASSLESSGTYNEQFF,TGTGCCAGCAGCTTAGAGTCTAGCGGGACGTACAATGAGCAGTTCTTC
TRBJ1-1,-,TRBV3-1,-,CASSQYHAGRTEAFF,TGTGCCAGCAGCCAATATCACGCTGGGCGAACTGAAGCTTTCTTT
TRBJ1-4,few,TRBV5-1,-,CASSLGQAGEKLFF,TGCGCCAGCAGCTTGGGACAGGCGGGTGAAAAACTGTTTTTT
TRBJ1-6,many,TRBV7-6,-,CASSKSGDSPLHF,TGTGCCAGCAGCAAAAGCGGGGATTCACCCCTCCACTTT